Shown below are 21 T cell receptor beta chains from a single sample sequenced in a study of T-cell reconstitution after alpha-beta-depleted transplantation in children. Preparation of the TCRbeta library used unique molecular identifiers. From the PCR reads, TCRdb called clonotypes with MiXCR, one entry per CDR3 protein. Here the sample spans approximately 520,000 distinct CDR3 sequences, 32% being singletons. Source: PBMCs from the stem cell graft donor, taken from the stem cell graft. All receptors derive from a human donor who donated a stem cell graft to a child with aplastic anemia.

This chain's CDR3 is CASSMTGVSPTDTQYF. CDR3 nucleotides: TGTGCCAGCAGCATGACAGGGGTGAGCCCCACAGATACGCAGTATTTT. This chain joins TRBV11-2 and TRBJ2-3; 8 bases line up with TRBD1. After removal of 5 bases from V and 2 bases from J, the junction contained 9 bases not matched to a gene. The CDR3 runs to 16 residues. In germline, CDR1 is SGHAT, CDR2 FQNNGV.

This clonotype was counted a few times. V and J are TRBV30 and TRBJ2-5; the match to TRBD1 covers 11 bases. The CDR3 is made up of 15 amino acids. Germline V gene data show CDR1 as GTSNPN and CDR2 as SVGIG (reference sequence). The J segment lost 5 bases and the V segment lost 3 bases, leaving 8 bases of the junction unmatched. The CDR3 spells CAWRAGTGGRETQYF. As DNA, the CDR3 is TGTGCCTGGAGAGCCGGGACAGGGGGTCGGGAGACCCAGTACTTC.

The V and J genes are TRBV20-1 and TRBJ1-2, with unresolved D. CDR1 is DFQATT, CDR2 SNEGSKA, per germline (reference sequence). CDR3 size: 11 residues. Deletions cut 0 bases from V and 14 bases from J, with 13 bases between. The CDR3 sequence: CSARDQTQPTF. The CDR3 region has the DNA TGCAGTGCTAGAGATCAGACACAGCCGACCTTC.

This clonotype was counted a few times. V gene TRBV7-2 combines with J gene TRBJ2-1, with a weak D call TRBD1 (6 bases). In germline, CDR1 is SGHTA, CDR2 FQGNSA. The V gene lost 4 bases and the J gene lost 7 bases, with 11 bases spanning the gap. The CDR3 has 13 amino acids. CDR3 sequence (DNA): TGTGCCAGCAGCTCCTACCAGGGGAATGAGCAGTTCTTC. Translating it yields CASSSYQGNEQFF.

This clonotype was seen a few times. This chain joins TRBV20-1 and TRBJ2-7; no clear D gene. V was pared by 5 bases and J by 2 bases, with 19 bases between. The CDR3 spans 15 residues. Germline-derived CDR1 and CDR2 are DFQATT and SNEGSKA (reference sequence). CDR3 coding DNA: TGCAGTGCTTACAGTCGACACCTTCCCCCCTACGAGCAGTACTTC. Its translation is CSAYSRHLPPYEQYF.

The rearrangement uses TRBV5-4 and TRBJ1-4; tentative D call: TRBD1 (6 bases). Between the trimmed V and J ends, which lost 4 bases and 8 bases, there was a span of 24 bases. CDR3 length equals 17 residues. Germline V gives CDR1 SGHNT, CDR2 YYREEE (reference sequence). The CDR3: CASSARGDTGLGEKLFF. In nucleotides, the CDR3 is TGTGCCAGCAGCGCCAGAGGGGACACCGGTCTCGGGGAAAAACTGTTTTTT.

This clonotype was found a few times. The V and J genes are TRBV20-1 and TRBJ1-2; no clear D. Between the trimmed V and J ends, which lost 4 bases and 5 bases, there was a span of 11 bases. The CDR3 spans 12 residues. Germline CDR1 and CDR2: DFQATT and SNEGSKA (reference sequence). CDR3 sequence (DNA): TGCAGTGCTAAACTAGGCGGGTATGGCTACACCTTC. Translation gives CSAKLGGYGYTF.

This clonotype has just a few counts. V is TRBV5-1 and J is TRBJ2-3; a weak D match, TRBD2 (5 bases). Germline V gene data show CDR1 as SGHRS and CDR2 as YFSETQ. V lost 7 bases to trimming and J lost 0 bases, with 12 bases between them. The CDR3 sequence is 14 residues long. CDR3 bases: TGCGCCAGCGCCAGAGCGGATAGCACAGATACGCAGTATTTT. Translated: CASARADSTDTQYF.

J is TRBJ2-7 and V is TRBV27; tentative D call: TRBD1 (6 bases). The germline V and J ends were trimmed by 5 bases and 6 bases, with 14 bases remaining between them. The CDR3 runs 13 residues. CDR1 and CDR2 (germline): MNHEY, SMNVEV (reference sequence). As DNA, the CDR3 is TGTGCCAGCAGTCCCGGGGAAGGGGGCGAGCAGTACGTC. Amino acid sequence: CASSPGEGGEQYV.

The genes are TRBV20-1 and TRBJ1-6; 8 nucleotides align to TRBD1. The length of the CDR3 is 16 residues. J gave up 3 bases and V 1 base, and 5 bases lay outside the gene matches. Germline assignment: CDR1 DFQATT and CDR2 SNEGSKA (reference sequence). This CDR3 is CSARGSDRGYNSPLHF. CDR3 bases: TGCAGTGCTAGAGGGTCCGACAGGGGCTATAATTCACCCCTCCACTTT.

CDR3 DNA sequence: TGCAGTGCTAGAGAGACAGACCATAGCAATCAGCCCCAGCATTTT. It is translated as CSARETDHSNQPQHF. The rearrangement uses TRBV20-1 and TRBJ1-5; D perhaps matches TRBD1 (5 bases). Trimming took 0 bases from V and 0 from J, leaving 9 bases between them. Germline assignment: CDR1 DFQATT and CDR2 SNEGSKA (reference sequence). The CDR3 loop spans 15 amino acids.

V is TRBV18 and J is TRBJ2-7; D might be TRBD1 or TRBD2, each matching 5 bases. The germline gives CDR1 KGHSH, CDR2 LQKENI. The CDR3 spans 13 residues. Deletions cut 3 bases from V and 3 bases from J, with 9 bases between. CDR3 in amino acids: CASSPGGDYEQYV. DNA for the CDR3: TGTGCCAGCTCACCTGGGGGAGACTACGAGCAGTACGTC.

Only a few counts were recorded for this clonotype. This chain links TRBV27 with TRBJ2-3; D unresolved. Between the trimmed V and J ends, which lost 7 bases and 1 base, there was a span of 12 bases. The germline V gene encodes CDR1 MNHEY and CDR2 SMNVEV (reference sequence). CDR3 length: 14 residues. The CDR3 protein is CASTQIGGTDTQYF. The CDR3 DNA follows: TGTGCCAGCACCCAAATTGGGGGCACAGATACGCAGTATTTT.

The chain recombines TRBV5-4 with TRBJ2-3; D unresolved. With 1 base removed from V and 0 bases from J, the gap between germline ends came to 6 bases. This CDR3 has 14 amino acids. The germline V gene encodes CDR1 SGHNT and CDR2 YYREEE (reference sequence). This CDR3 reads CASSLTESTDTQYF. The CDR3 region has the DNA TGTGCCAGCAGCTTGACGGAGAGCACAGATACGCAGTATTTT.

The chain joins TRBV12-3 or TRBV12-4 to TRBJ2-6; TRBD1 matches 7 bases. V lost 6 bases, J lost 2 bases, and 4 bases stayed unmatched. This CDR3 has 15 amino acids. The CDR3 here is CASRPQGAGANVLTF. In nucleotides, the CDR3 is TGTGCCAGCAGACCTCAGGGGGCTGGGGCCAACGTCCTGACTTTC.

This clonotype has a handful of counts. The chain links TRBV5-1 to TRBJ2-7, with 8 bases that match TRBD2. J gave up 0 bases and V 0 bases, and 5 bases lay outside the gene matches. The CDR3 consists of 16 residues. CDR1 SGHRS and CDR2 YFSETQ come from the germline V gene. The DNA of the CDR3 is TGCGCCAGCAGCTTGGGGACTAGCTCGAGCTCCTACGAGCAGTACTTC. It yields the protein CASSLGTSSSSYEQYF. The complete variable domain, with remaining parts taken from reference TRBV5-1 and TRBJ2-7, reads KAGVTQTPRYLIKTRGQQVTLSCSPISGHRSVSWYQQTPGQGLQFLFEYFSETQRNKGNFPGRFSGRQFSNSRSEMNVSTLELGDSALYLCASSLGTSSSSYEQYFGPGTRLTVT.

This chain joins TRBV24-1 and TRBJ2-5; 10 bases map to TRBD2. The CDR3 has 16 amino acids. CDR1 and CDR2 (germline): KGHDR, SFDVKD. J lost 3 bases, V lost 2 bases, and 5 bases had no gene match. In DNA form, the CDR3 reads TGTGCCACCAGTGATTCCGGAGCGGGGGGGAAAGAGACCCAGTACTTC. Protein: CATSDSGAGGKETQYF.

The J gene is TRBJ1-2, the V gene TRBV27; TRBD1 matches 7 bases. The V gene's germline CDR1 is MNHEY and CDR2 SMNVEV (reference sequence). The CDR3 has 16 amino acids. Unmatched junction bases numbered 9, after V lost 4 bases and J lost 1 base. Written as DNA, the CDR3 is TGTGCCAGCAGTTCATATCGACAGGGTCTTAACTATGGCTACACCTTC. Its translation: CASSSYRQGLNYGYTF.

This clonotype was detected only a few times. The chain recombines TRBV27 with TRBJ2-3, with TRBD2 matching over 7 bases. This CDR3 has 15 residues. Trimming removed 3 bases from V and 1 base from J; junction bases left unmatched: 4. Germline-derived CDR1 and CDR2 are MNHEY and SMNVEV (reference sequence). CDR3 sequence (DNA): TGTGCCAGCAGTTTTCTACTAGCGCGCACAGATACGCAGTATTTT. It codes for CASSFLLARTDTQYF.

Here the CDR3 reads CASSRGQVNEQFF. In DNA form, the CDR3 reads TGTGCCAGCTCCCGGGGACAGGTTAATGAGCAGTTCTTC. The J gene is TRBJ2-1, the V gene TRBV18; 8 bases line up with TRBD1. Per germline, CDR1 KGHSH and CDR2 LQKENI. With V trimmed by 6 bases and J by 7 bases, 5 bases remained unmatched. The length of the CDR3 is 13 residues.

This clonotype has a handful of counts. The rearrangement uses TRBV5-1 and TRBJ1-1; D may be TRBD1 (6 bases). Trimming removed 0 bases at V and 5 bases at J, with 17 bases between. CDR3 size: 16 residues. Germline V CDR1 and CDR2: SGHRS, YFSETQ. The CDR3 region has the DNA TGCGCCAGCAGCTTGGTCGGGCAGGGGAAGGGGACTGAAGCTTTCTTT. This encodes CASSLVGQGKGTEAFF.